These T cell receptor beta chains were read from a single sample in a study of blood T cell repertoires in COVID-19. Measured with immunoSEQ multiplex PCR; TCRdb has only the in-frame clones, and not every one. The sample shows around 270,000 clones, around nine tenths of them seen only once. The sample was PBMCs or T cells enriched from blood (not recorded which). The receptors derive from a woman between 40 and 55 years old who had been exposed to COVID-19. CDR3s include the opening cysteine and the closing phenylalanine or tryptophan. D genes are given only for firm matches.

j_call d_call v_call cdr3_nt cdr3_aa
TRBJ2-7 NA TRBV23-1 TGCGCCAGCAGTCAATCGGGCCATAAGACGGAGCAGTACTTC CASSQSGHKTEQYF
TRBJ1-2 NA TRBV24-1 TGTGCCACCAGTGATTTCCCCTCCTCCTATGGCTACACCTTC CATSDFPSSYGYTF
TRBJ2-2 NA TRBV5-4 TGTGCCAGCAGCTTCGGCAGGGGACCGAACACCGGGGAGCTGTTTTTT CASSFGRGPNTGELFF
TRBJ1-1 NA TRBV6-5 TGTGCCAGCATTCTACACCGAGGCGGTGAAGCTTTCTTT CASILHRGGEAFF
TRBJ1-6 TRBD1 TRBV2 TGTGCCAGCAGTGTTCAGGGGGAGTTCGTTGCCCTCCACTTT CASSVQGEFVALHF
TRBJ2-3 NA TRBV7-9 TGTGCCAGCAGCTTAGTCGCGGGATTGGGAGATACGCAGTATTTT CASSLVAGLGDTQYF
TRBJ1-5 NA TRBV27 TGTGCCAGCAGTCTAACTAGAGGTCAGCCCCAGCATTTT CASSLTRGQPQHF
TRBJ2-7 TRBD2 TRBV27 TGTGCCAGCAGTCTATTGGTTAGCGGGGGGTTCTACGAGCAGTACTTC CASSLLVSGGFYEQYF
TRBJ1-1 NA TRBV2 TGTGCCAGCAAGTCCCAGGGGTCTAGAGGCGTTGAAGCTTTCTTT CASKSQGSRGVEAFF
TRBJ2-6 TRBD1 TRBV7-3 TGTGCCAGCAGCTTAACAATAACAGGGGCTGGGGCCAACGTCCTGACTTTC CASSLTITGAGANVLTF
TRBJ1-2 NA TRBV5-1 TGCGCCAGCAGCTCCGGGACAAGGTGGAGTTATGGCTACACCTTC CASSSGTRWSYGYTF
TRBJ1-2 TRBD1 TRBV2 TGTGCCAGCAGTGATTTAGGGGGCGCAATCCATGGCTACACCTTC CASSDLGGAIHGYTF
TRBJ2-6 NA TRBV4-3 TGCGCCAGCAGCCAAGCCGAGGGTTTTGGGGCCAACGTCCTGACTTTC CASSQAEGFGANVLTF
TRBJ1-2 NA TRBV30 TGTGCCTGGAGTCGTGACTATGGCTACACCTTC CAWSRDYGYTF
TRBJ1-2 TRBD1 TRBV6-2/TRBV6-3 TGTGCCAGCAGACCTACCGGGACAGGATACTATGGCTACACCTTC CASRPTGTGYYGYTF